This T cell receptor (beta chain) was recorded in a study of blood T cell repertoires in COVID-19. Background on the study: The study drew acute and convalescent COVID-19 samples from the United States, Italy and Spain.

As processed by the authors: Cell counts per sample came from amplifying reference gene primers. Only in-frame clones appear in the TCRdb table, and some are missing; sequencing was by immunoSEQ multiplex PCR. That table supplies the V and J calls and clone size; D and trimming were determined from the DNA. The sample has about 130,000 clones; around 82% are singletons. One Seattle source followed patients from active infection through their disease course. The CDR3 consists of 16 residues. V lost 7 bases to trimming and J lost 4 bases; unmatched junction nucleotides: 12. Germline assignment: CDR1 SEHNR and CDR2 FQNEAQ (reference sequence).

The sample consisted of peripheral blood. J is TRBJ2-2 and V is TRBV7-9; TRBD2 agrees at 7 bases. The origin of this receptor is a young man with COVID-19, enrolled during active disease. CDR3 region: CASIPSGKRSTGELFF. CDR3 nucleotides: TGTGCCAGCATTCCCAGCGGGAAACGTAGCACCGGGGAGCTGTTTTTT.